These 2 T cell receptor beta chains were all obtained from the same sample, sequenced in a study of Ad26.COV2.S vaccination and SARS-CoV-2 variants. Indicated treatment: roughly 18 received Ad26.COV2.S at low or high dose, single or two shots; a few received placebo; per-sample allocation not given. Specimen acquisition occurred on day 63 following the initial vaccine or placebo injection. Assay used: immunoSEQ multiplex PCR; TCRdb lists only in-frame clones, some missing. In the table there are some 640,000 clones, roughly 90% of which are singletons. The sample consisted of peripheral blood, taken in a trial of Ad26.COV2.S vaccine versus placebo. These receptors came from a person aged 18 to 59 who received the Ad26.COV2.S COVID-19 vaccine or a placebo.

This chain uses TRBV4-3 with TRBJ1-1, with TRBD1 as a possible D gene (6 bases). Trimming stripped 1 base from V and 4 bases from J, with 13 bases between. CDR3 size: 15 residues. Germline V gives CDR1 LGHNA, CDR2 YSLEER. The CDR3, as DNA: TGCGCCAGCAGCCAAGTAGGGGGAAAAGTCACTGAAGCTTTCTTT. This encodes CASSQVGGKVTEAFF.

This chain joins TRBV11-2 and TRBJ1-1, with a possible D match to TRBD1 (6 bases). Looked up from germline, CDR1 is SGHAT and CDR2 is FQNNGV. This CDR3 region has 16 residues. Between the trimmed V and J ends, which lost 4 bases and 3 bases, there was a span of 18 bases. The CDR3 protein is CASSSFNRDADTEAFF. DNA for the CDR3: TGTGCCAGCAGCTCCTTTAACAGGGACGCGGACACTGAAGCTTTCTTT.